These 30 T cell receptor beta chains originate from one sample sequenced in a study of early T cells in non-severe SARS-CoV-2 infection. Via MiXCR, TCRdb re-called the 5' RACE reads, giving one row per CDR3 protein. The sample contains about 40,000 distinct CDR3 sequences, over 4% of which appear only once. Specimen: whole blood. Receptor source: an adult who was a healthcare worker with PCR-confirmed SARS-CoV-2 infection or an uninfected control (not recorded which).

This clonotype was seen ten or more times. The rearrangement joins TRBV5-1 to TRBJ1-2; TRBD1 matches at 8 bases. The CDR3 contains 15 residues. Germline V lookup: CDR1 SGHRS, CDR2 YFSETQ. Germline trimming cut 2 bases from V and 4 bases from J; bases unmatched to any gene: 7. In nucleotides, the CDR3 is TGCGCCAGCAGCTTCAGCAGGGGGCTTGGCTATGGCTACACCTTC. Translated, it gives CASSFSRGLGYGYTF.

This clonotype has at least ten counts. CDR3 nucleotide sequence: TGCGCCAGCAGCCCCCCCCCTACAGGGGCCAATGAGCAGTTCTTC. Residues: CASSPPPTGANEQFF. V usage is TRBV10-1 and J usage is TRBJ2-1, with 7 bases lining up with TRBD1. CDR3 length: 15 residues. Germline CDR1 reads WNHNN; CDR2 reads SYGVQD (reference sequence). Trimming cost V 6 bases and J 6 bases; bases outside gene matches: 11.

This clonotype was found a few times. The chain employs TRBV9 and TRBJ2-7, with D possibly matching TRBD1 (5 bases). Germline CDR1 reads SGDLS; CDR2 reads YYNGEE. Trimming shortened V by 0 bases and J by 0 bases, and 10 bases separated the two germline ends. This CDR3 comprises 15 residues. The CDR3 region is CASSVAQAPSYEQYF. The DNA of the CDR3 is TGTGCCAGCAGCGTAGCACAGGCGCCCTCCTACGAGCAGTACTTC.

This clonotype was observed at least ten times. The rearrangement joins TRBV7-2 to TRBJ2-7, with 11 bases lining up with TRBD1. The J segment lost 4 bases and the V segment lost 7 bases, leaving 3 bases of the junction unmatched. The CDR3 is 13 residues long. Looked up from germline, CDR1 is SGHTA and CDR2 is FQGNSA. CDR3 sequence (DNA): TGTGCCAGCACGGGGACAGGGGGGTACGAGCAGTACTTC. Protein: CASTGTGGYEQYF.

The table lists this clonotype with many counts. V usage is TRBV24-1 and J usage is TRBJ2-1; TRBD2 is a possible D gene (6 bases). The CDR3 has 16 residues. The ends were cut back, 6 bases at V and 3 bases at J, with 17 bases in the middle. CDR1 is KGHDR and CDR2 is SFDVKD in the germline V gene. CDR3 sequence reads: CATSYADSRGYNEQFF. The CDR3 coding sequence is TGTGCCACCAGTTATGCGGACTCGCGGGGCTACAATGAGCAGTTCTTC.

This clonotype was seen ten or more times. The chain couples TRBV6-5 to TRBJ2-7, with 10 bases fitting TRBD1. This CDR3 is built from 15 residues. Germline V gene lookup returns CDR1 MNHEY and CDR2 SVGAGI. V was clipped by 2 bases and J by 4 bases; unmatched bases: 5. The CDR3 nucleotides read TGTGCCAGCAGTTACCGGGACAGGGGACATTACGAGCAGTACTTC. Protein: CASSYRDRGHYEQYF.

This clonotype was seen a few times. The rearrangement joins TRBV7-9 to TRBJ1-1; maybe TRBD1 (5 bases). The V and J ends lost 3 bases and 2 bases respectively, with 13 bases between them. The CDR3 has 15 residues. Germline CDR1 and CDR2: SEHNR and FQNEAQ (reference sequence). CDR3 sequence (DNA): TGTGCCAGCAGCTTCACTTCGACAGACAACACTGAAGCTTTCTTT. It is translated as CASSFTSTDNTEAFF. The full variable domain, its missing parts supplied by reference TRBV7-9 and TRBJ1-1, is DTGVSQNPRHKITKRGQNVTFRCDPISEHNRLYWYRQTLGQGPEFLTYFQNEAQLEKSRLLSDRFSAERPKGSFSTLEIQRTEQGDSAMYLCASSFTSTDNTEAFFGQGTRLTVV.

The chain has TRBV6-2 or TRBV6-3 and TRBJ2-1; TRBD2 matches at 8 bases. Germline trimming cut 7 bases from V and 1 base from J; bases unmatched to any gene: 9. The germline CDR1 and CDR2 sequences are MNHEY and SVGEGT. CDR3 length: 16 amino acids. CDR3 nucleotides: TGTGCCAGCATGCGGGGACTAGGTTTGTCCTACAATGAGCAGTTCTTC. Translation gives CASMRGLGLSYNEQFF.

This clonotype has ten or more counts. The chain has TRBV19 and TRBJ2-3; no firm D call. Germline CDR1 reads LNHDA; CDR2 reads SQIVND (reference sequence). The CDR3 loop spans 15 amino acids. V dropped 3 bases and J dropped 6 bases, with 16 bases sitting between them. In DNA form, the CDR3 reads TGTGCCAGTAGTATTTCGCAGCTAAATTGGGATACGCAGTATTTT. This gives the protein CASSISQLNWDTQYF.

This clonotype has at least ten counts. The rearrangement links TRBV30 to TRBJ1-3, with a tentative D call TRBD1 (6 bases). The CDR3 extends over 14 amino acids. V shed 4 bases and J shed 1 base, with 11 bases lying between them. Germline lookup yields CDR1 GTSNPN and CDR2 SVGIG (reference sequence). This chain's CDR3 is CAWNQGSSGNTIYF. The CDR3 DNA is TGTGCCTGGAACCAGGGGTCATCTGGAAACACCATATATTTT.

This clonotype was seen ten or more times. The chain links TRBV2 to TRBJ1-1, with 7 nucleotides matching TRBD1. The J segment lost 4 bases and the V segment lost 6 bases, leaving 5 bases of the junction unmatched. CDR1 SNHLY and CDR2 FYNNEI come from the germline V gene. The CDR3 runs to 13 residues. CDR3 loop: CASRQGTSTEAFF. The CDR3 nucleotides read TGTGCCAGCAGACAGGGGACGAGCACTGAAGCTTTCTTT.

This clonotype came up many times. The gene calls are TRBV5-5 and TRBJ2-2; perhaps TRBD2 as D (6 bases). This CDR3 is 15 amino acids long. With 1 base removed from V and 1 base from J, the gap between germline ends came to 8 bases. The germline CDR1 and CDR2 sequences are SGHKS and YYEKEE (reference sequence). CDR3 in amino acids: CASSLRLVNTGELFF. CDR3 nucleotides: TGTGCCAGCAGCTTGCGACTAGTGAACACCGGGGAGCTGTTTTTT.

This clonotype was detected ten times or more. The rearrangement uses TRBV7-9 and TRBJ1-5; D unclear. Germline values: CDR1 SEHNR, CDR2 FQNEAQ (reference sequence). The CDR3 is 13 residues long. V lost 4 bases, J lost 6 bases, and 10 bases lay in between. CDR3 residues: CASSSFSGQPQHF. The CDR3 DNA sequence: TGTGCCAGCAGCTCCTTCTCGGGTCAGCCCCAGCATTTT. Filled out from reference TRBV7-9 and TRBJ1-5, the complete variable domain reads DTGVSQNPRHKITKRGQNVTFRCDPISEHNRLYWYRQTLGQGPEFLTYFQNEAQLEKSRLLSDRFSAERPKGSFSTLEIQRTEQGDSAMYLCASSSFSGQPQHFGDGTRLSIL.

Ten or more counts support this clonotype. The chain uses TRBV12-3 or TRBV12-4 and TRBJ1-2; D unclear. The CDR3 covers 14 residues. V was shortened by 5 bases and J by 8 bases, with 18 bases between the two germline ends. The CDR3 nucleotides read TGTGCCAGCAGTCCCCGAGTAGGTCCGGGAGGCTACACCTTC. Amino acids: CASSPRVGPGGYTF.

This clonotype was counted many times. The CDR3 DNA follows: TGTGCCAGCAGCTTTCGGCAGGGAAACAATGAGCAGTTCTTC. This codes for CASSFRQGNNEQFF. V is TRBV11-2 and J is TRBJ2-1, with a possible D match to TRBD1 (5 bases). The CDR3 is 14 residues long. Germline assignment: CDR1 SGHAT and CDR2 FQNNGV. V was clipped by 3 bases and J by 5 bases, with 11 bases between them.

The chain combines TRBV7-9 with TRBJ1-2; 8 bases fit TRBD1. Germline V gene data show CDR1 as SEHNR and CDR2 as FQNEAQ (reference sequence). J gave up 7 bases and V 10 bases, and 5 bases lay outside the gene matches. The CDR3 loop spans 11 amino acids. The CDR3 reads CATQGASGYTF. CDR3 nucleotides: TGTGCCACGCAGGGGGCGAGTGGCTACACCTTC.

The genes are TRBV30 and TRBJ2-3; D is possibly TRBD1 or TRBD2 (5 bases each). This CDR3 spans 14 amino acids. Germline V gives CDR1 GTSNPN, CDR2 SVGIG (reference sequence). V lost 0 bases and J lost 6, with 13 bases in between. The CDR3 region has the DNA TGTGCCTGGAGTGTAGGTCTGGGGGAGGATACGCAGTATTTT. Translated, it gives CAWSVGLGEDTQYF.

This clonotype was observed many times. The chain couples TRBV29-1 to TRBJ2-1; no clear D gene. V was pared by 4 bases and J by 5 bases, with 15 bases between. In germline, CDR1 is SQVTM, CDR2 ANQGSEA. The CDR3 spans 14 residues. The CDR3 loop is CSVVTRAPNNEQFF. DNA of the CDR3: TGCAGCGTTGTGACCCGAGCCCCCAACAATGAGCAGTTCTTC.

This rearrangement joins TRBV6-5 to TRBJ2-7; D not certain. The CDR3 covers 15 residues. CDR1 and CDR2 from the germline V gene are MNHEY and SVGAGI. V lost 2 bases to trimming and J lost 0 bases, with 11 bases between them. The CDR3 reads CASSYGRTSSYEQYF. In nucleotides, the CDR3 is TGTGCCAGCAGTTACGGACGGACGAGCTCCTACGAGCAGTACTTC.

In this sample, this clonotype turned up many times. The chain couples TRBV12-3 or TRBV12-4 to TRBJ2-6, with unresolved D. The length of the CDR3 is 16 residues. V was shortened by 0 bases and J by 0 bases, with 6 bases between the two germline ends. The CDR3 loop is CASSLAGNSGANVLTF. CDR3 DNA sequence: TGTGCCAGCAGTTTAGCGGGGAACTCTGGGGCCAACGTCCTGACTTTC.

There are a few counts of this clonotype. The CDR3 is CASSQRENTEAFF. CDR3 nucleotides: TGTGCCAGCAGCCAACGCGAGAACACTGAAGCTTTCTTT. The chain uses TRBV3-1 and TRBJ1-1; the D is unclear. The CDR3 runs 13 residues. Trimming left V 2 bases short and J 1 base short, with 5 bases between. Germline-derived CDR1 and CDR2 are LGHDT and YNNKEL (reference sequence).

This clonotype was counted only a few times. The chain employs TRBV9 and TRBJ1-3, with D maybe TRBD1 (5 bases). Germline V gene data show CDR1 as SGDLS and CDR2 as YYNGEE. The V and J ends lost 1 base and 0 bases respectively, with 8 bases between them. This CDR3 is 15 amino acids long. The CDR3 coding sequence is TGTGCCAGCAGCGTACGGGGGGACTCTGGAAACACCATATATTTT. Translated, it gives CASSVRGDSGNTIYF.

This clonotype was seen more than once but under ten times. The chain employs TRBV6-1 and TRBJ1-5; possible D gene TRBD1, 5 bases. This CDR3 is 11 amino acids long. Per the germline V gene, CDR1 is MNHNS and CDR2 is SASEGT. The V end lost 5 bases, the J end lost 6 bases, and 5 bases lay between the germline ends. CDR3 in amino acids: CASSQGQPQHF. The DNA for the CDR3 is TGTGCCAGCAGTCAGGGTCAGCCCCAGCATTTT.

V gene TRBV20-1 combines with J gene TRBJ2-2; 7 bases match TRBD1. The CDR3 covers 13 residues. After removal of 5 bases from V and 3 bases from J, the junction contained 3 bases not matched to a gene. In germline, CDR1 is DFQATT, CDR2 SNEGSKA (reference sequence). CDR3 region: CSAHQGDTGELFF. The CDR3, as DNA: TGCAGTGCTCACCAGGGGGACACCGGGGAGCTGTTTTTT.

This chain uses TRBV30 with TRBJ2-7; D remains unclear. Germline V lookup: CDR1 GTSNPN, CDR2 SVGIG (reference sequence). This CDR3 region has 14 residues. The V gene lost 3 bases and the J gene lost 3 bases, with 15 bases spanning the gap. CDR3 bases: TGTGCCTGGAGACTCTTCGGCGGCAGCTACGAGCAGTACTTC. Its translation is CAWRLFGGSYEQYF.

The chain has TRBV7-6 and TRBJ2-5, with 12 bases aligning to TRBD2. Germline CDR1 reads SGHVS; CDR2 reads FNYEAQ. Losses at the gene ends were 5 bases for V and 5 bases for J; bases not matched to a gene: 3. The CDR3 spans 14 residues. CDR3 nucleotide sequence: TGTGCCAGCAGCGATGGACTAGCGGGGGAGACCCAGTACTTC. It translates to CASSDGLAGETQYF.

The chain combines TRBV19 with TRBJ1-2; 7 bases fit TRBD1. V shed 9 bases, J shed 6 bases, and the junction held 10 bases outside the gene matches. This CDR3 has 13 amino acids. CDR1 and CDR2 (germline): LNHDA, SQIVND (reference sequence). The CDR3 DNA reads TGTGCCAGCACAAAACCGGGACAGAATGGCTACACCTTC. This translates into CASTKPGQNGYTF.

The chain has TRBV27 and TRBJ2-5, with no clear D. V lost 6 bases and J 9 bases, leaving 17 bases between the germline ends. The CDR3 sequence is 13 residues long. Per the germline V gene, CDR1 is MNHEY and CDR2 is SMNVEV (reference sequence). Here the CDR3 reads CASREHDKRPQYF. The DNA for the CDR3 is TGTGCCAGCAGAGAACACGACAAGAGACCCCAGTACTTC.

The chain uses TRBV11-2 and TRBJ2-7; tentatively, D is TRBD2 (5 bases). The germline V gene encodes CDR1 SGHAT and CDR2 FQNNGV. The V end lost 4 bases, the J end lost 7 bases, and 20 bases lay between the germline ends. The CDR3 extends over 15 amino acids. In DNA, the CDR3 is TGTGCCAGCAGCTCCCGGGTGCTCGTTTCGGGGGAGCAGTACTTC. This gives the protein CASSSRVLVSGEQYF.

This clonotype was recorded many times. This chain connects TRBV12-3 or TRBV12-4 to TRBJ1-1, with 8 bases identical to TRBD1. With V trimmed by 5 bases and J by 5 bases, 10 bases remained unmatched. This CDR3 region has 15 residues. The CDR3 region has the DNA TGTGCCAGCAGTCCCCAAGGACAGGGATGGACTGAAGCTTTCTTT. Residues: CASSPQGQGWTEAFF.